Listed here is a single T cell receptor beta chain. Its matching antigen is unknown. Trimming took off 0 bases at V and 7 bases at J, with 9 bases between the two ends. Looked up from germline, CDR1 is SGHTA and CDR2 is FQGNSA. The CDR3 loop spans 13 amino acids. As the template, RNA transcripts were used to amplify TCR beta CDR3 regions. Amplification began with first-round RT-PCR using HTBI primers, then second-round multiplex PCR was performed. MiXCR was run by TCRdb on the multiplex PCR reads, yielding one entry per CDR3 protein. In the table there are some 350,000 distinct CDR3 sequences, roughly 15% of which are singletons. The source of the sample is a study of Graves' ophthalmopathy and Graves' hyperthyroidism. Study details: Before any treatment was given, at initial diagnosis, peripheral blood was collected.

Sampling approximately 10 ml of fresh peripheral blood provided the PBMCs. General observations from the study: Also, most clonotypes expanded in the thyroid above 0.001 frequency appeared in blood.

This TCR came from an adult woman with stable Graves' hyperthyroidism. The chain has TRBV7-2 and TRBJ1-2; D is undetermined. Sequencing used peripheral blood. The CDR3 is CASSLAKQIGYTF. The CDR3 coding sequence is TGTGCCAGCAGCTTAGCGAAACAGATTGGCTACACCTTC.